These T cell receptor beta chains were read from a single sample in a study of blood T cell repertoires in COVID-19. The repertoire was sequenced with immunoSEQ multiplex PCR; TCRdb's copy has only in-frame clones and lacks some. Of roughly 250,000 clones listed, around nine tenths were seen once; the top ten hold 2.1%. The sample was peripheral blood. All receptors come from a woman aged 40 to 49 who had recovered from COVID-19. The CDR3 runs from the conserved cysteine through the conserved F or W. Fields, in order: V gene, J gene, CDR3 protein.

V: TRBV30; J: TRBJ1-6; CDR3: CAWSVSRGLENNSPLHF
V: TRBV12-3/TRBV12-4; J: TRBJ1-2; CDR3: CASSLVGGYGYTF
V: TRBV25-1; J: TRBJ2-6; CDR3: CASSEPRGGTVGANVLTF
V: TRBV24-1; J: TRBJ2-1; CDR3: CATSDLTERYEQFF
V: TRBV11-2; J: TRBJ2-3; CDR3: CASSLSGSDTQYF
V: TRBV6-2/TRBV6-3; J: TRBJ2-5; CDR3: CASSPAKGLAGKETQYF
V: TRBV19; J: TRBJ1-6; CDR3: CASSITGTGGDSPLHF
V: TRBV9; J: TRBJ2-7; CDR3: CASSVDAGGPYEQYF
V: TRBV4-3; J: TRBJ2-5; CDR3: CASSQGPTGEETQYF
V: TRBV18; J: TRBJ2-6; CDR3: CASSPSQGAGGANVLTF
V: TRBV28; J: TRBJ2-2; CDR3: CASRGQPNTGELFF
V: TRBV30; J: TRBJ1-5; CDR3: CAWSGRGLQPQHF
V: TRBV19; J: TRBJ2-1; CDR3: CASSIGFEVYNEQFF
V: TRBV19; J: TRBJ1-1; CDR3: CASSIETGTGRTEAFF
V: TRBV19; J: TRBJ1-6; CDR3: CASSIPSQNSPLHF
V: TRBV4-1; J: TRBJ2-1; CDR3: CASSQQVAASGMRAEQFF
V: TRBV19; J: TRBJ2-7; CDR3: CASTRGGTGAYEQYF
V: TRBV6-7; J: TRBJ2-7; CDR3: CASSYETEAYEQYF
V: TRBV14; J: TRBJ2-7; CDR3: CASSQQGMGYEQYF
V: TRBV4-1; J: TRBJ2-7; CDR3: CASSQVRTSVSYEQYF
V: TRBV7-9; J: TRBJ1-2; CDR3: CASSFRSYGYTF
V: TRBV12-3/TRBV12-4; J: TRBJ2-4; CDR3: CASSFDTNIQYF
V: TRBV18; J: TRBJ2-7; CDR3: CASSTNPPGVSSYEQYF
V: TRBV11-3; J: TRBJ2-7; CDR3: CASGPGVPYEQYF
V: TRBV19; J: TRBJ2-3; CDR3: CASSPRQGRATDTQYF
V: TRBV5-6; J: TRBJ2-6; CDR3: CASRNRRREWVGANVLTF
V: TRBV29-1; J: TRBJ1-3; CDR3: CSVEGPGNTIYF
V: TRBV6-2/TRBV6-3; J: TRBJ1-1; CDR3: CASRPTGQGNTEAFF
V: TRBV11-3; J: TRBJ2-4; CDR3: CASSGQGAKNIQYF
V: TRBV9; J: TRBJ2-1; CDR3: CASSQTTSGEFNEQFF